One and the same sample provided the 26 T cell receptor beta chains below, sequenced in a study of molecular identifiers for immune sequencing clone quantification. TCRdb called the PCR reads again in MiXCR, with one record for every CDR3 protein. The table shows over 35,000 distinct CDR3 sequences, with about 18% occurring only once. Sequenced material: naive CD8+ T cells from blood, with Jurkat cell RNA spiked in. The subset was: FACS-sorted CD8+CD4-CCR7+CD45RA+ naive T cells. These receptors all stem from a human donor in good health. Some libraries in this study had Jurkat cell RNA spiked in.

As to this clonotype: This could be a read error, since a much larger clone is one nucleotide away. The rearrangement uses TRBV6-6 and TRBJ1-5; D remains ambiguous. In germline, CDR1 is MNHNY, CDR2 SVGAGI (reference sequence). V was trimmed by 6 bases and J by 2 bases, leaving 17 bases between them. The CDR3 is 16 residues long. CDR3: CASRYPPRVGNQPQHF. CDR3 DNA: TGTGCCAGCAGATACCCTCCTCGTGTTGGCAATCAGCCCCAGCATTTT.

In its sample, this clonotype was seen many times. The genes are TRBV6-2 or TRBV6-3 and TRBJ2-3; TRBD1 might be the D (6 bases). CDR1 and CDR2 from the germline V gene are MNHEY and SVGEGT. V lost 5 bases and J lost 3, with 9 bases in between. The CDR3 spans 13 residues. Written as DNA, the CDR3 is TGTGCCAGCAGTCGTCAGGGGACAGATACGCAGTATTTT. This gives the protein CASSRQGTDTQYF.

This clonotype was recorded at least ten times. This rearrangement joins TRBV4-3 to TRBJ2-7, with D perhaps assigned TRBD1 or TRBD2 (5 bases each). The germline V gene encodes CDR1 LGHNA and CDR2 YSLEER. The CDR3 is 14 residues long. Trimming cost V 1 base and J 5 bases, with 12 bases left between them. DNA for the CDR3: TGCGCCAGCAGCCAAGGGACACCGGGGAACGAGCAGTACTTC. Amino acids: CASSQGTPGNEQYF.

This clonotype was found many times. The chain employs TRBV13 and TRBJ1-3; 8 bases are a match to TRBD1. This CDR3 comprises 14 residues. V dropped 3 bases and J dropped 7; count of bases not matched to a gene: 5. CDR1 is PRHDT and CDR2 is FYEKMQ in the germline V gene (reference sequence). As DNA, the CDR3 is TGTGCCAGCAGCTTCGGACAGGGAAGTAACACCATATATTTT. It translates to CASSFGQGSNTIYF.

This clonotype was recorded many times. The chain is built from TRBV5-6 and TRBJ1-1; D is uncertain. The CDR3 is 15 residues long. Trimming cost V 3 bases and J 0 bases, with 12 bases left between them. Germline assignment: CDR1 SGHDT and CDR2 YYEEEE. CDR3: CASSSNLGMNTEAFF. The CDR3 DNA reads TGTGCCAGCAGCTCGAATCTAGGGATGAACACTGAAGCTTTCTTT.

The chain has TRBV7-2 and TRBJ2-2; D is perhaps TRBD1 (6 bases). This CDR3 has 18 amino acids. CDR1 and CDR2 (germline): SGHTA, FQGNSA. V lost 0 bases and J lost 3, with 17 bases in between. As DNA, the CDR3 is TGTGCCAGCAGCTTAGCGCTCGTCCAGGGGCGATACACCGGGGAGCTGTTTTTT. It specifies CASSLALVQGRYTGELFF.

As to this clonotype: Because it lacks the conserved phenylalanine or tryptophan at the end, this CDR3 is likely a read error. The chain combines TRBV29-1 with TRBJ2-1, with D maybe TRBD2 (6 bases). Germline CDR1 reads SQVTM; CDR2 reads ANQGSEA. V lost 4 bases and J lost 8, with 15 bases in between. The CDR3 is made up of 13 amino acids. The CDR3 nucleotides read TGCAGCGTTGTAGGAGGGAGTACCCATGAGCAGTTCCTC. This gives the protein CSVVGGSTHEQFL.

The J gene is TRBJ2-4, the V gene TRBV5-4; 8 nucleotides align to TRBD2. The CDR3 runs 13 residues. Germline CDR1 and CDR2: SGHNT and YYREEE (reference sequence). Unmatched junction bases numbered 6, after V lost 4 bases and J lost 9 bases. The CDR3 DNA sequence: TGTGCCAGCAGCCCGGGACTAGGGGCCATTCAGTACTTC. Translated, it gives CASSPGLGAIQYF.

This clonotype was recorded at least ten times. The rearrangement joins TRBV28 to TRBJ2-5, with no clear D. Germline CDR1 is MDHEN and CDR2 is SYDVKM. The CDR3 contains 11 residues. V lost 5 bases to trimming and J lost 7 bases, with 8 bases between them. CDR3 DNA sequence: TGTGCCAGCAGTCTGACTTGGACCCAGTACTTC. It specifies CASSLTWTQYF.

This clonotype has ten or more counts. A junction boundary mismatches the germline segment, possibly from a read error. The chain joins TRBV28 to TRBJ1-1, with 7 positions matching TRBD1. The CDR3 runs 15 residues. Germline values: CDR1 MDHEN, CDR2 SYDVKM. The CDR3 DNA is TGTGCCAGCAGTTTTATGACAGGGCTAAATCCTCAAGCTCTCTTT. It yields the protein CASSFMTGLNPQALF. Full variable domain (missing parts from reference TRBV28 and TRBJ1-1): DVKVTQSSRYLVKRTGEKVFLECVQDMDHENMFWYRQDPGLGLRLIYFSYDVKMKEKGDIPEGYSVSREKKERFSLILESASTNQTSMYLCASSFMTGLNPQALFGQGTRLTVV.

This clonotype came up many times. This chain uses TRBV20-1 with TRBJ2-3; 9 bases map to TRBD1. This CDR3 has 19 amino acids. V was clipped by 4 bases and J by 0 bases; unmatched bases: 17. Germline V gene data show CDR1 as DFQATT and CDR2 as SNEGSKA (reference sequence). The CDR3, as DNA: TGCAGTGCTAAAACGCCTTGGACAGGGGACCGAACTAGCACAGATACGCAGTATTTT. It translates to CSAKTPWTGDRTSTDTQYF.

There are many counts of this clonotype. The chain employs TRBV10-3 and TRBJ2-7; 15 bases are shared with TRBD2. Unmatched junction bases numbered 3, after V lost 6 bases and J lost 0 bases. In germline, CDR1 is ENHRY, CDR2 SYGVKD. This CDR3 spans 16 amino acids. The DNA for the CDR3 is TGTGCCATCAGGGGGACTAGCGGGGGGAGCTCCTACGAGCAGTACTTC. The encoded protein is CAIRGTSGGSSYEQYF.

This clonotype was found many times. The V and J genes are TRBV19 and TRBJ2-7; 7 nucleotides align to TRBD1. Germline V gene data show CDR1 as LNHDA and CDR2 as SQIVND (reference sequence). V shed 5 bases and J 3 bases; nucleotides not matched to a gene: 13. The CDR3 is 16 amino acids. DNA of the CDR3: TGTGCCAGTAGTGTGCTAAGGGGGCGCCCCATCTACGAGCAGTACTTC. Encoded protein: CASSVLRGRPIYEQYF.

This clonotype was observed at least ten times. The J gene is TRBJ2-3, the V gene TRBV29-1, with TRBD2 matching over 7 bases. The germline gives CDR1 SQVTM, CDR2 ANQGSEA. Germline trimming cut 4 bases from V and 1 base from J; bases unmatched to any gene: 8. The CDR3 sequence is 15 residues long. Written as DNA, the CDR3 is TGCAGCGTTGTTTGGGCTCGGGGGGGCACAGATACGCAGTATTTT. As protein: CSVVWARGGTDTQYF.

This clonotype was counted ten times or more. The chain recombines TRBV15 with TRBJ2-1; 11 bases align to TRBD2. Germline V gives CDR1 LNHNV, CDR2 YYDKDF (reference sequence). The CDR3 is 15 amino acids. V gave up 3 bases and J gave up 8 bases; unmatched junction bases: 6. The CDR3 nucleotides read TGTGCCACCAGCAGCCTAGCGGGAGGAGGCGATGAGCAGTTCTTC. Its protein is CATSSLAGGGDEQFF. Looking up the rest from reference TRBV15 and TRBJ2-1 gives the full variable domain: DAMVIQNPRYQVTQFGKPVTLSCSQTLNHNVMYWYQQKSSQAPKLLFHYYDKDFNNEADTPDNFQSRRPNTSFCFLDIRSPGLGDTAMYLCATSSLAGGGDEQFFGPGTRLTVL.

This clonotype was observed many times. This chain uses TRBV7-9 with TRBJ2-5, with D perhaps TRBD1 or TRBD2 (5 bases each). Trimming removed 3 bases at V and 5 bases at J, with 16 bases between. The CDR3 is made up of 15 amino acids. Germline CDR1 is SEHNR and CDR2 is FQNEAQ (reference sequence). This CDR3 reads CASSFSSGLHETQYF. CDR3 DNA sequence: TGTGCCAGCAGCTTTTCTTCGGGGCTCCACGAGACCCAGTACTTC.

Worth noting for this clonotype: A read error may produce the germline difference seen at one junction end. This chain joins TRBV28 and TRBJ2-7; possible D gene TRBD1, 6 bases. Per germline, CDR1 MDHEN and CDR2 SYDVKM. This CDR3 has 14 residues. The CDR3 spells CASSLPGQFYGQYF. DNA for the CDR3: TGTGCCAGCAGTTTACCCGGACAGTTCTACGGGCAGTACTTC.

This clonotype showed up many times. The V call is TRBV13, the J call TRBJ2-7; a possible D gene is TRBD1 (5 bases). Germline CDR1 and CDR2: PRHDT and FYEKMQ (reference sequence). V dropped 0 bases and J dropped 6 bases, with 6 bases sitting between them. The CDR3 consists of 12 residues. In DNA form, the CDR3 reads TGTGCCAGCAGCTTAGGTAGGGGCGAGCAGTACTTC. It encodes CASSLGRGEQYF.

The rearrangement joins TRBV7-9 to TRBJ2-7, with TRBD1 identical over 10 bases. In germline, CDR1 is SEHNR, CDR2 FQNEAQ (reference sequence). CDR3 length equals 15 residues. V was clipped by 4 bases and J by 4 bases; unmatched bases: 7. The CDR3: CASSSTGGLVYEQYF. The CDR3 DNA sequence: TGTGCCAGCAGCTCGACAGGGGGCTTGGTTTACGAGCAGTACTTC.

This clonotype was seen repeatedly, ten times or more. The chain employs TRBV5-6 and TRBJ2-7; the D is unclear. Germline V gene lookup returns CDR1 SGHDT and CDR2 YYEEEE. The germline V and J ends were trimmed by 0 bases and 1 base, with 5 bases remaining between them. The CDR3 sequence is 13 residues long. CDR3 coding DNA: TGTGCCAGCAGCTTGGGCAGATCCTACGAGCAGTACTTC. Translation: CASSLGRSYEQYF.

This clonotype was observed a handful of times. CDR3 protein: CASSLAGRFFNTGELFF. The CDR3 DNA sequence: TGTGCCAGCAGCCTAGCGGGTCGTTTCTTTAACACCGGGGAGCTGTTTTTT. The chain combines TRBV3-1 with TRBJ2-2; 7 nucleotides agree with TRBD2. The CDR3 has 17 residues. Germline values: CDR1 LGHDT, CDR2 YNNKEL (reference sequence). J gave up 2 bases and V 4 bases, and 10 bases lay outside the gene matches.

This clonotype was counted between two and nine times. A read error may account for a junction end that differs from germline. V is TRBV7-2 and J is TRBJ1-6; no reliable D call. This CDR3 spans 15 amino acids. Germline loops: CDR1 SGHTA, CDR2 FQGNSA. Here the CDR3 reads CASSVVSSYNSPLHF. As DNA, the CDR3 is TGTGCCAGCAGCGTAGTTAGCTCCTACAATTCACCCCTCCACTTT.

The chain combines TRBV28 with TRBJ2-7, with 10 bases identical to TRBD1. V lost 0 bases and J lost 2; bases outside the gene matches: 4. The CDR3 runs 16 residues. Germline lookup yields CDR1 MDHEN and CDR2 SYDVKM. The CDR3 is CASSLWGTGDPYEQYF. The CDR3 nucleotides are TGTGCCAGCAGTTTATGGGGGACAGGGGATCCCTACGAGCAGTACTTC.

This clonotype has only a few counts. The V gene is TRBV5-6, the J gene TRBJ2-3; 9 bases align to TRBD2. This CDR3 spans 16 amino acids. Germline CDR1 reads SGHDT; CDR2 reads YYEEEE. With V trimmed by 3 bases and J by 0 bases, 5 bases remained unmatched. The CDR3 protein is CASSWPSGASTDTQYF. The CDR3 DNA reads TGTGCCAGCAGCTGGCCTAGCGGGGCTAGCACAGATACGCAGTATTTT.

On this clonotype: The CDR3 end shows no conserved phenylalanine or tryptophan, and so a read error is likely. The genes are TRBV7-9 and TRBJ1-5; weak D call: TRBD1 (6 bases). Germline V lookup: CDR1 SEHNR, CDR2 FQNEAQ (reference sequence). The CDR3 loop spans 14 amino acids. The CDR3 loop reads CASSRTVSNQPQHL. The CDR3 DNA follows: TGTGCCAGCAGCCGGACAGTTAGCAATCAACCCCAGCATCTT.

This clonotype was observed at least ten times. This chain joins TRBV27 and TRBJ2-1, with D unresolved. This CDR3 has 14 amino acids. The germline V and J ends were trimmed by 6 bases and 14 bases, with 23 bases remaining between them. Germline V lookup: CDR1 MNHEY, CDR2 SMNVEV (reference sequence). The CDR3 here is CASSIGSDLSLEFF. In nucleotides, the CDR3 is TGTGCCAGCAGCATTGGCAGTGACCTGAGCCTAGAGTTCTTC.